The 20 T cell receptor beta chains in this list originate from one sample, sequenced in a study of blood T cell repertoires in COVID-19. Assay: immunoSEQ multiplex PCR; the TCRdb copy retains only in-frame clones and omits some. The profile shows around 270,000 clones, about 80% of them singletons. Input material: peripheral blood. The receptor set was obtained from a person aged 70 to 85 with COVID-19, enrolled during active disease.

The chain uses TRBV19 and TRBJ1-6, with TRBD1 as a possible D gene (6 bases). V was pared by 8 bases and J by 5 bases, with 16 bases between. Germline V CDR1 and CDR2: LNHDA, SQIVND (reference sequence). The CDR3 totals 15 residues. Written as DNA, the CDR3 is TGTGCCAGTCGGAAAGGCGGACAGCATAATTCACCCCTCCACTTT. This gives the protein CASRKGGQHNSPLHF.

This chain joins TRBV6-5 and TRBJ2-5; possible D gene TRBD1, 6 bases. Germline-derived CDR1 and CDR2 are MNHEY and SVGAGI. V was clipped by 8 bases and J by 4 bases, with 14 bases between them. This CDR3 comprises 13 residues. CDR3 sequence: CASGRTETETQYF. The CDR3 DNA is TGTGCCAGCGGTAGGACAGAAACAGAGACCCAGTACTTC.

CDR3 bases: TGTGCCAGCAAGAGAAGCGATCAGCCCCAGCATTTT. This encodes CASKRSDQPQHF. The chain joins TRBV12-3 or TRBV12-4 to TRBJ1-5; D not resolved. The CDR3 loop spans 12 amino acids. With 7 bases removed from V and 5 bases from J, the gap between germline ends came to 9 bases.

The rearrangement joins TRBV5-4 to TRBJ1-2, with 9 bases matching TRBD1. Germline loops: CDR1 SGHNT, CDR2 YYREEE (reference sequence). The CDR3 runs to 13 residues. Trimming removed 5 bases from V and 6 bases from J; junction bases left unmatched: 5. The CDR3 loop reads CASRPTGGHGYTF. The CDR3 region has the DNA TGTGCCAGCAGACCTACAGGGGGCCATGGCTACACCTTC.

The chain carries TRBV14 and TRBJ2-7; maybe TRBD2 (5 bases). There are 15 residues in the CDR3. The germline CDR1 and CDR2 sequences are SGHDN and FVKESK. V was clipped by 6 bases and J by 2 bases, with 17 bases between them. The chain's CDR3 is CASSRNGKTAYEQYF. The CDR3 nucleotides read TGTGCCAGCAGTCGAAACGGGAAGACCGCCTACGAGCAGTACTTC. Full variable domain (remainder filled in from reference TRBV14 and TRBJ2-7): EAGVTQFPSHSVIEKGQTVTLRCDPISGHDNLYWYRRVMGKEIKFLLHFVKESKQDESGMPNNRFLAERTGGTYSTLKVQPAELEDSGVYFCASSRNGKTAYEQYFGPGTRLTVT.

The chain joins TRBV6-2 or TRBV6-3 to TRBJ2-2, with 9 bases fitting TRBD2. Germline-derived CDR1 and CDR2 are MNHEY and SVGEGT. The CDR3 is made up of 16 amino acids. With V trimmed by 5 bases and J by 7 bases, 11 bases remained unmatched. CDR3 nucleotides: TGTGCCAGCAGTAACATAGCGGGAGTGGCCTTCGGGGAGCTGTTTTTT. Its protein is CASSNIAGVAFGELFF.

The CDR3 DNA reads TGTGCCAGCAGTACGACAGGGGGCTATGAAAAACTGTTTTTT. Encoded protein: CASSTTGGYEKLFF. The rearrangement links TRBV6-2 or TRBV6-3 to TRBJ1-4; 10 bases map to TRBD1. CDR3 length: 14 amino acids. V gave up 5 bases and J gave up 6 bases; unmatched junction bases: 3. Per germline, CDR1 MNHEY and CDR2 SVGEGT.

V usage is TRBV11-3 and J usage is TRBJ2-1; a weak D match, TRBD2 (5 bases). V dropped 1 base and J dropped 7 bases, with 8 bases sitting between them. This CDR3 comprises 13 residues. Germline CDR1 SGHNT, CDR2 YENEEA. This CDR3 is CASSLVSGNEQFF. CDR3 coding DNA: TGTGCCAGCAGCTTAGTTTCGGGGAATGAGCAGTTCTTC.

V is TRBV9 and J is TRBJ1-1; no firm D call. With 2 bases removed from V and 1 base from J, the gap between germline ends came to 9 bases. This CDR3 spans 14 amino acids. Germline assignment: CDR1 SGDLS and CDR2 YYNGEE. CDR3: CASSVVRENTEAFF. CDR3 in DNA: TGTGCCAGCAGCGTCGTACGGGAGAACACTGAAGCTTTCTTT.

This chain links TRBV15 with TRBJ2-7, with D possibly being TRBD2 (5 bases). The germline V and J ends were trimmed by 6 bases and 3 bases, with 6 bases remaining between them. CDR1 is LNHNV and CDR2 is YYDKDF in the germline V gene (reference sequence). The length of the CDR3 is 11 residues. CDR3 nucleotides: TGTGCCACCAGTCGGGGCTACGAGCAGTACTTC. Its translation is CATSRGYEQYF.

The rearrangement uses TRBV29-1 and TRBJ2-5, with D possibly TRBD2 on 6 matching bases. The CDR3 is made up of 12 amino acids. The V gene lost 7 bases and the J gene lost 3 bases, with 12 bases spanning the gap. Germline V gene data show CDR1 as SQVTM and CDR2 as ANQGSEA. The CDR3 spells CSAGRREETQYF. CDR3 coding DNA: TGCAGCGCCGGGAGACGCGAAGAGACCCAGTACTTC.

V and J are TRBV19 and TRBJ2-3; D uncertain. Germline loops: CDR1 LNHDA, CDR2 SQIVND (reference sequence). This CDR3 is built from 13 residues. Trimming removed 7 bases at V and 2 bases at J, with 10 bases between. This chain's CDR3 is CASTSVLTDTQYF. CDR3 DNA: TGTGCCAGTACCTCGGTCCTCACAGATACGCAGTATTTT.

This clone was seen a single time. The chain couples TRBV30 to TRBJ1-5; D ambiguous. Per the germline V gene, CDR1 is GTSNPN and CDR2 is SVGIG (reference sequence). V was clipped by 0 bases and J by 7 bases, with 13 bases between them. This CDR3 contains 14 residues. CDR3 amino acids: CAWSVFAGRQPQHF. The CDR3 nucleotides read TGTGCCTGGAGTGTATTCGCGGGCCGGCAGCCCCAGCATTTT.

This clone was recorded once. This sequence joins TRBV19 and TRBJ2-3, with D possibly matching TRBD2 (6 bases). CDR1 is LNHDA, CDR2 SQIVND, per germline (reference sequence). V gave up 7 bases and J gave up 7 bases, with 15 bases separating them. The CDR3 extends over 13 amino acids. This CDR3 reads CASNHGREHTQYF. CDR3 DNA sequence: TGTGCCAGTAATCATGGGCGGGAACATACGCAGTATTTT.

The rearrangement links TRBV6-5 to TRBJ1-5; 9 bases are a match to TRBD1. Germline V lookup: CDR1 MNHEY, CDR2 SVGAGI. The CDR3 has 15 residues. V was pared by 11 bases and J by 0 bases, with 8 bases of the junction left unmatched. The CDR3 here is CACSPDRGSNQPQHF. CDR3 in DNA: TGTGCCTGCTCCCCGGACAGGGGTAGCAATCAGCCCCAGCATTTT.

V usage is TRBV6-5 and J usage is TRBJ2-2; D possibly corresponds to TRBD1 (5 bases). The CDR3 consists of 15 residues. V dropped 6 bases and J dropped 3 bases, with 14 bases sitting between them. CDR1 and CDR2 from the germline V gene are MNHEY and SVGAGI. The CDR3, as DNA: TGTGCCAGCAGCATAACAGGAGACTACACCGGGGAGCTGTTTTTT. Protein: CASSITGDYTGELFF.

This chain connects TRBV18 to TRBJ2-7, with a tentative D call TRBD2 (5 bases). Germline V lookup: CDR1 KGHSH, CDR2 LQKENI. CDR3 length: 14 amino acids. Trimming stripped 2 bases from V and 6 bases from J, with 14 bases between. In nucleotides, the CDR3 is TGTGCCAGCTCACCAGGGAGCAAGCAGGTCGAGCAGTACTTC. Its protein product is CASSPGSKQVEQYF.

A note on this clone: This sample also contains other DNA sequences that code for the same CDR3. The chain employs TRBV18 and TRBJ1-1; TRBD1 is a possible D gene (5 bases). This CDR3 is built from 13 residues. From germline, CDR1 is KGHSH and CDR2 LQKENI. Trimming stripped 2 bases from V and 1 base from J, with 5 bases between. CDR3 DNA: TGTGCCAGCTCACCAACAGGGAACACTGAAGCTTTCTTT. Amino acid sequence: CASSPTGNTEAFF. Drawing the rest from reference TRBV18 and TRBJ1-1, the complete variable domain is NAGVMQNPRHLVRRRGQEARLRCSPMKGHSHVYWYRQLPEEGLKFMVYLQKENIIDESGMPKERFSAEFPKEGPSILRIQQVVRGDSAAYFCASSPTGNTEAFFGQGTRLTVV.

This clone was picked up many times. The J gene is TRBJ1-4, the V gene TRBV28, with TRBD1 matching over 9 bases. Germline trimming cut 6 bases from V and 8 bases from J; bases unmatched to any gene: 4. Germline CDR1 MDHEN, CDR2 SYDVKM. CDR3 length equals 13 residues. The CDR3 sequence: CASRYRGREKLFF. For the CDR3, the DNA is TGTGCCAGCAGATACAGGGGGCGAGAAAAACTGTTTTTT.

The chain recombines TRBV5-4 with TRBJ2-5, with TRBD1 identical over 7 bases. The trim removed 4 bases at V and 4 bases at J, leaving 10 bases unmatched. Germline values: CDR1 SGHNT, CDR2 YYREEE (reference sequence). This CDR3 has 15 residues. The CDR3 loop is CASSKGQARGETQYF. In DNA form, the CDR3 reads TGTGCCAGCAGCAAAGGACAGGCGCGTGGAGAGACCCAGTACTTC.